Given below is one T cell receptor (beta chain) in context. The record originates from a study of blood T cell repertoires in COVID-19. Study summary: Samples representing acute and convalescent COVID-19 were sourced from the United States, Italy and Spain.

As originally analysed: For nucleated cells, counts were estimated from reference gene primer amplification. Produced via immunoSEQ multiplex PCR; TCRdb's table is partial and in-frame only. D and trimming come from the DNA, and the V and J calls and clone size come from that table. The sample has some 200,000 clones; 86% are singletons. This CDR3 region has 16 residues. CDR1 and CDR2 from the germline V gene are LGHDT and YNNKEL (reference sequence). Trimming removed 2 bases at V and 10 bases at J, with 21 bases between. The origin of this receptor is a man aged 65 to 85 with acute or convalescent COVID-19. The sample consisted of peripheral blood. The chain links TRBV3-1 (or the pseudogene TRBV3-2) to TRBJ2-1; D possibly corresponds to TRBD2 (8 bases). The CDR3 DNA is TGTGCCAGCAGCCAACGGGACAGCGGGAGACCCTTAGAGCAGTTCTTC. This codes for CASSQRDSGRPLEQFF.